This record concerns one T cell receptor beta chain sequence. Its cognate antigen is unknown. A much larger clone lies one base from this, so it may be a read error. Germline CDR1 reads DFQATT; CDR2 reads SNEGSKA (reference sequence). V shed 0 bases and J shed 12 bases, with 15 bases lying between them. The CDR3 totals 13 residues. This sample's RNA came from whole unsorted tissue. Donors were chemotherapy-naive, newly diagnosed lung cancer surgical patients in China, August–November 2014. TCRbeta libraries were built with three rounds of nested PCR, modified from ARM-PCR. TCRdb independently ran MiXCR on the multiplex PCR reads; one entry per CDR3 protein. The sample holds 100,000 to 150,000 distinct CDR3 sequences, 66% seen once. The data originate from a study of tumor and adjacent non-tumor tissue in lung cancer. Study-level findings and limits: Patients with more diverse tumor TCRs had worse survival. In normal lung, the top 100 clones were significantly more dominant than in tumor.

The rearrangement joins TRBV20-1 to TRBJ1-5; a weak D match, TRBD1 (5 bases). Material: lung tumor tissue. This clonotype was obtained from a man under 40 with non-small cell lung cancer. The CDR3 sequence: CSARDTGTPDQHF. CDR3 bases: TGCAGTGCTAGAGATACTGGGACTCCAGACCAGCATTTT.